A selection of T cell receptor beta chains follows, all from one sample in a study of regulatory T cells in long-lasting Graves disease. Each CDR3 protein gets one entry after TCRdb re-called the multiplex PCR reads with MiXCR. The top ten clones hold around 25% of a sample with 450,000 to 650,000 distinct CDR3 sequences, roughly a sixth of them seen once. The same data also contributed to another study, on T cells in Graves' hyperthyroidism and ophthalmopathy.

Sequencing used peripheral blood mononuclear cells (PBMCs), obtained at new diagnosis, from a patient treated with antithyroid drugs. The source of these receptors is a woman aged 35 to 59 with Graves disease. The CDR3 runs from the conserved cysteine through the conserved F or W. A D gene is named only where the DNA matches it firmly. Some rows mark clone size as missing; the rest say once, few, many or name a class of expanded clone.

clone_size	j_call	v_call	cdr3_length	d_call	cdr3_nt	cdr3_aa
many	TRBJ2-5	TRBV27	16	NA	TGTGCCAGCAGTTTAGCCGCAGGGGTCTCGGGAGAGACCCAGTACTTC	CASSLAAGVSGETQYF
many	TRBJ2-5	TRBV5-1	16	NA	TGCGCCAGCAGCTTGGTCGGCTCCCCTCTCCAAGAGACCCAGTACTTC	CASSLVGSPLQETQYF
many	TRBJ2-1	TRBV28	12	NA	TGTGCCAGCAGTTCCTGGGAGATCGAGCAGTTCTTC	CASSSWEIEQFF
few	TRBJ1-5	TRBV7-2	14	NA	TGTGCCAGCAGCTCTCGGAAGAACTATCAGCCCCAGCATTTT	CASSSRKNYQPQHF
NA	TRBJ1-1	TRBV30	13	NA	TGTGCCTGGAGTTGGCAGTTACACACTGAAGCTTTCTTT	CAWSWQLHTEAFF
NA	TRBJ2-7	TRBV6-2/TRBV6-3	16	NA	TGTGCCAGCAGTTACGGGGCGCCGGGGACCTCCTACGAGCAGTACTTC	CASSYGAPGTSYEQYF
many	TRBJ2-3	TRBV18	16	TRBD2	TGTGCCAGCTCACCAAGGAGCGGGGGGGCCACAGATACGCAGTATTTT	CASSPRSGGATDTQYF
NA	TRBJ2-5	TRBV7-2	13	NA	TGTGCCAGCAGCCGGGGGATTGAGCAGACCCAGTACTTC	CASSRGIEQTQYF
many	TRBJ1-1	TRBV7-2	14	NA	TGTGCCAGCAGCTTACCTGGCTCGAACACTGAAGCTTTCTTT	CASSLPGSNTEAFF
NA	TRBJ2-5	TRBV13	20	TRBD2	TGTGCCAGCAGCTTAGGCCGACCTGGGCTAGCGGGAGAAGAGCAAGAGACCCAGTACTTC	CASSLGRPGLAGEEQETQYF
few	TRBJ2-1	TRBV7-9	14	NA	TGTGCCAGCAGCAGTAGGGTTTCCTACAATGAGCAGTTCTTC	CASSSRVSYNEQFF
many	TRBJ1-2	TRBV20-1	12	NA	TGCAGTACCGGGTTGCAGGGAAGTGGCTACACCTTC	CSTGLQGSGYTF
many	TRBJ1-1	TRBV9	15	TRBD1	TGTGCCAGCAGCTCAGGACAGGGGTCGAACACTGAAGCTTTCTTT	CASSSGQGSNTEAFF
many	TRBJ2-5	TRBV20-1	12	TRBD2	TGCAGTGCTCGCGGGGGGCTGGAGACCCAGTACTTC	CSARGGLETQYF
NA	TRBJ2-7	TRBV3-1	17	NA	TGTGCCAGCAGCCAAGATGGGCAGGGCAGAGGCTCCTACGAGCAGTACTTC	CASSQDGQGRGSYEQYF
few	TRBJ1-2	TRBV9	15	NA	TGTGCCAGCAGCTTATCACAGGGATCGAACTATGGCTACACCTTC	CASSLSQGSNYGYTF
many	TRBJ1-2	TRBV7-2	15	NA	TGTGCCAGCAGCTTATTAGGCGGGCGGAGGGAGGGCTACACCTTC	CASSLLGGRREGYTF
many	TRBJ1-1	TRBV6-1	13	NA	TGTGCCAGCACACAGGACTCGAACACTGAAGCTTTCTTT	CASTQDSNTEAFF